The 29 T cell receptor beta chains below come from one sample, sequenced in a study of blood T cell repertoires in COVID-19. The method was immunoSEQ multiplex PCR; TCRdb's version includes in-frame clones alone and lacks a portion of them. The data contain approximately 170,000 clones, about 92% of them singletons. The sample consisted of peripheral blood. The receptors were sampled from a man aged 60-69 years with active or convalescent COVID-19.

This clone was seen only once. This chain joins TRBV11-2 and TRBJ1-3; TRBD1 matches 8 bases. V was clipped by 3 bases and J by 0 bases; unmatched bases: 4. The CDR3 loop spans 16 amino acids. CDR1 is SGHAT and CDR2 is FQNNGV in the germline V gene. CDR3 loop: CASSLATGVSGNTIYF. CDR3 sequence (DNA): TGTGCCAGCAGCTTGGCGACAGGGGTCTCTGGAAACACCATATATTTT.

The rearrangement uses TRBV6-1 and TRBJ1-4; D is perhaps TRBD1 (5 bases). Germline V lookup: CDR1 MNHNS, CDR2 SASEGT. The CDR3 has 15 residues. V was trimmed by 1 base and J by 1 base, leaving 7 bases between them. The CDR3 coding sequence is TGTGCCAGCAGTGAAGAAGGGGTAACTAATGAAAAACTGTTTTTT. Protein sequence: CASSEEGVTNEKLFF.

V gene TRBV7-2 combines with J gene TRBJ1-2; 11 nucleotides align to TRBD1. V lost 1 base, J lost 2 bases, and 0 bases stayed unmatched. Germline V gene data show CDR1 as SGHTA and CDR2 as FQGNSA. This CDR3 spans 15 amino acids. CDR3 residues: CASSLGTGGNYGYTF. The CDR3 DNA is TGTGCCAGCAGCTTAGGGACAGGGGGCAACTATGGCTACACCTTC.

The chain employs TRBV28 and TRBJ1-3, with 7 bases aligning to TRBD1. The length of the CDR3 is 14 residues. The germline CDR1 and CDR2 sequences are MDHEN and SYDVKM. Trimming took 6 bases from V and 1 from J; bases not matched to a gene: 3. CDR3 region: CASRTQGSGNTIYF. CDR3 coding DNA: TGTGCCAGCAGGACACAGGGGTCTGGAAACACCATATATTTT.

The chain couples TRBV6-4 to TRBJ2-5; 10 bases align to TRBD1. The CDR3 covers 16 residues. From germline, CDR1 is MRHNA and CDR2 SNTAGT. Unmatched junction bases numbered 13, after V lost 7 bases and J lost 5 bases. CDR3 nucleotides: TGTGCCAGCAACCTAACCCGGGACAGGGGAAGCGAGACCCAGTACTTC. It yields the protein CASNLTRDRGSETQYF.

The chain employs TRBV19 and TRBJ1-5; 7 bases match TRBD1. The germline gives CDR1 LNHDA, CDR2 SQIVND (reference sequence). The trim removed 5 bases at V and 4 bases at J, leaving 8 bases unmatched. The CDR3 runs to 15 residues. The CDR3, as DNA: TGTGCCAGTAGTCTCCGAGACAGGGAGAATCAGCCCCAGCATTTT. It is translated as CASSLRDRENQPQHF.

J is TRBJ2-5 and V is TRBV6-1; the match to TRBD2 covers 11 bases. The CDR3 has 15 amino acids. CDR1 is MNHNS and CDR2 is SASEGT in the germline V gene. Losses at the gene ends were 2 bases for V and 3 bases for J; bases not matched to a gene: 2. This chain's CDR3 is CASSELAGGEETQYF. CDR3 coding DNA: TGTGCCAGCAGTGAATTAGCGGGAGGGGAAGAGACCCAGTACTTC.

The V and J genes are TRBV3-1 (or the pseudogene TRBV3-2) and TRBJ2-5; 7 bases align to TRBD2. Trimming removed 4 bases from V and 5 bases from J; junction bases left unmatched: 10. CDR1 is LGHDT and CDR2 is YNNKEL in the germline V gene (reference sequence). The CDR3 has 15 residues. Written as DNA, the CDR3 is TGTGCCAGCAGCCTCCTTCGCGGGGGTGGGGAGACCCAGTACTTC. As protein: CASSLLRGGGETQYF.

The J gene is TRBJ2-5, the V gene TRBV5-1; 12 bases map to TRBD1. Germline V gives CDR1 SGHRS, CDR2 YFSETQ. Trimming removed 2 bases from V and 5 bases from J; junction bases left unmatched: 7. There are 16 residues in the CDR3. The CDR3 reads CASSLVGQGAWETQYF. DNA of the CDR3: TGCGCCAGCAGCTTAGTGGGACAGGGGGCTTGGGAGACCCAGTACTTC.

CDR3 bases: TGTGCCAGCAGTGAAGTGGGGCAGATCTATGGCTACACCTTC. Translation: CASSEVGQIYGYTF. The chain links TRBV6-1 to TRBJ1-2, with D perhaps TRBD1 (5 bases). Germline CDR1 and CDR2: MNHNS and SASEGT. The CDR3 totals 14 residues. V was shortened by 1 base and J by 4 bases, with 10 bases between the two germline ends.

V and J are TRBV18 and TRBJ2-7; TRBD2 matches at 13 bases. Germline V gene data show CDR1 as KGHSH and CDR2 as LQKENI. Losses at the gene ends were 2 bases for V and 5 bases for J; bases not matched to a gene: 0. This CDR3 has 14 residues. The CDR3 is CASSPGTSGNEQYF. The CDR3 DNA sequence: TGTGCCAGCTCACCAGGGACTAGCGGGAACGAGCAGTACTTC.

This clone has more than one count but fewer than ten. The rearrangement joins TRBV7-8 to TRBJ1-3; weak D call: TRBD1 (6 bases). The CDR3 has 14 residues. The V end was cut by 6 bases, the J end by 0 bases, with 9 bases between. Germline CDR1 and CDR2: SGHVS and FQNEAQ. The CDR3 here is CASRDRRSGNTIYF. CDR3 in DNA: TGTGCCAGCAGGGACAGACGCTCTGGAAACACCATATATTTT.

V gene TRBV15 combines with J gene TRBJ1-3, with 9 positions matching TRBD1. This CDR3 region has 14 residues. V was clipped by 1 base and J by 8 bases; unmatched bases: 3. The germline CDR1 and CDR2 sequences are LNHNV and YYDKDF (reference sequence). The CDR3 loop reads CATSRGGQGYTIYF. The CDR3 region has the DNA TGTGCCACCAGCAGAGGGGGACAGGGATACACCATATATTTT.

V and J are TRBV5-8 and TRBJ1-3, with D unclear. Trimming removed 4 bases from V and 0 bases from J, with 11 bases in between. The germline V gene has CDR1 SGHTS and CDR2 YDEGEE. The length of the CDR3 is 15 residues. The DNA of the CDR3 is TGTGCCAGCAGCCCATTACTCTTCTCTGGAAACACCATATATTTT. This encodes CASSPLLFSGNTIYF.

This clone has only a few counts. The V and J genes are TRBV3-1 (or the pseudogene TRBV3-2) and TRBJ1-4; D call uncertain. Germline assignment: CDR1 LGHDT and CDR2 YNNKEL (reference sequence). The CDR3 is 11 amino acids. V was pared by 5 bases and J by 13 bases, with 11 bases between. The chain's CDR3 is CASSAQQRLFF. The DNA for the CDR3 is TGTGCCAGCAGCGCCCAACAGAGACTGTTTTTT.

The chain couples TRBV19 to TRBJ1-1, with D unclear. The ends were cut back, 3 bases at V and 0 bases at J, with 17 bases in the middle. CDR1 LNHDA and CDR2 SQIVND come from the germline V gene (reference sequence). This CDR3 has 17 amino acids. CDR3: CASSIQGGSFLNTEAFF. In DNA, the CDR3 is TGTGCCAGTAGTATCCAAGGCGGCAGTTTTTTGAACACTGAAGCTTTCTTT. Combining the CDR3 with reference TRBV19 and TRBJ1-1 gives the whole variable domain DGGITQSPKYLFRKEGQNVTLSCEQNLNHDAMYWYRQDPGQGLRLIYYSQIVNDFQKGDIAEGYSVSREKKESFPLTVTSAQKNPTAFYLCASSIQGGSFLNTEAFFGQGTRLTVV.

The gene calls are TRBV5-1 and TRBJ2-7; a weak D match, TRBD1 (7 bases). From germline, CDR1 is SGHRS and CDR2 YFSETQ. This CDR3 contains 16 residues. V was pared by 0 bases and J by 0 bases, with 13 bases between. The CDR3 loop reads CASSLDRGGYSYEQYF. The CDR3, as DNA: TGCGCCAGCAGCTTGGACAGGGGAGGTTACTCCTACGAGCAGTACTTC.

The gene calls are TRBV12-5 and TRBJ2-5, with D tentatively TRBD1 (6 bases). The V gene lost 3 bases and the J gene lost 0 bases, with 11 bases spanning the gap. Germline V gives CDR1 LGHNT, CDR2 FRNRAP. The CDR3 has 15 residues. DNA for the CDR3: TGTGCTAGTGGTTTTCAAGGGGGTTACCAAGAGACCCAGTACTTC. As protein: CASGFQGGYQETQYF.

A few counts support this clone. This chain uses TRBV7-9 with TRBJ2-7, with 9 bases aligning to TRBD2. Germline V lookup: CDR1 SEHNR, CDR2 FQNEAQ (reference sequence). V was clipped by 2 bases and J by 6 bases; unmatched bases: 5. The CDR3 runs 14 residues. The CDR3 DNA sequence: TGTGCCAGCAGCTTATTAGCGGGAGTCGGCGAGCAGTACTTC. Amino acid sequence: CASSLLAGVGEQYF.

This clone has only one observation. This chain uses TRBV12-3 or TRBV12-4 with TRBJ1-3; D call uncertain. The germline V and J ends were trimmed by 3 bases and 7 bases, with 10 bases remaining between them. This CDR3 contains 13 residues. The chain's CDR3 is CASSFSFGNTIYF. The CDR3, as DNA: TGTGCCAGCAGTTTTTCTTTCGGGAACACCATATATTTT.

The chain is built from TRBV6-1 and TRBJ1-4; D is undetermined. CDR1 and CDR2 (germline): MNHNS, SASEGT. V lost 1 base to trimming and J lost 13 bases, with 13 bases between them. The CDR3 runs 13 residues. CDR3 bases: TGTGCCAGCAGTGAAGTGTTTAGTAATTTACTGTTTTTT. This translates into CASSEVFSNLLFF.

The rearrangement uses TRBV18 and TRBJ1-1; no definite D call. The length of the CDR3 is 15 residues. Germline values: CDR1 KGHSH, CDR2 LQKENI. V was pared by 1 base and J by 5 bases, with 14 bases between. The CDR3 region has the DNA TGTGCCAGCTCACCACTCATGGCAGGCCCAACTGAAGCTTTCTTT. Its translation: CASSPLMAGPTEAFF.

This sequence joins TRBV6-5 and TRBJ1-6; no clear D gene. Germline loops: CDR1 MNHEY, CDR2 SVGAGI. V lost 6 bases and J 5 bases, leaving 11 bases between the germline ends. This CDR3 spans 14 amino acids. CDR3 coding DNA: TGTGCCAGCAGATCCGCTCAGGATAATTCACCCCTCCACTTT. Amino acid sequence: CASRSAQDNSPLHF.

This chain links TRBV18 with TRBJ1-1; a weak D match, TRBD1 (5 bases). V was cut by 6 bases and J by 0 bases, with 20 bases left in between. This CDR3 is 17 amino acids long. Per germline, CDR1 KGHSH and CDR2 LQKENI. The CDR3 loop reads CASSRRTVGQLNTEAFF. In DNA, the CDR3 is TGTGCCAGCTCGCGCCGTACAGTGGGGCAATTGAACACTGAAGCTTTCTTT.

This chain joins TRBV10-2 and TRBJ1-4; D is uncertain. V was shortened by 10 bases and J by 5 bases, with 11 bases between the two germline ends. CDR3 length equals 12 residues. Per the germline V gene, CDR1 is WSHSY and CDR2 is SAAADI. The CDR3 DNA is TGCGCCACCCAGGTTGAGAATGAAAAACTGTTTTTT. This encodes CATQVENEKLFF.

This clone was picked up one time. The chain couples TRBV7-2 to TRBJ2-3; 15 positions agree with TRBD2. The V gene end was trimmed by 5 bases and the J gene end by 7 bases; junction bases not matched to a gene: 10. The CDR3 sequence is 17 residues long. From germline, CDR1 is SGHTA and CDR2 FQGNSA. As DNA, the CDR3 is TGTGCCAGCAGCCCCGGGACTAGCGGGAGGAGAACGAATACGCAGTATTTT. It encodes CASSPGTSGRRTNTQYF.

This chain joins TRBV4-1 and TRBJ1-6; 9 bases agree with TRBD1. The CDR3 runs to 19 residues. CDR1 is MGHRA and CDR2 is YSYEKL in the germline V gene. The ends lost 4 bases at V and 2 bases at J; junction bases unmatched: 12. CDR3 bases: TGCGCCAGCAGCCCGACCGGGACAGGGCGTTTGACCTATAATTCACCCCTCCACTTT. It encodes CASSPTGTGRLTYNSPLHF.

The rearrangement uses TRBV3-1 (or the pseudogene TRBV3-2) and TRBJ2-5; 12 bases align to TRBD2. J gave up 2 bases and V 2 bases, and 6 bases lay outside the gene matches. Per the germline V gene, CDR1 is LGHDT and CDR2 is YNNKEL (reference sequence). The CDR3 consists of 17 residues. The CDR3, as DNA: TGTGCCAGCAGCCAAACTAGCGGGGGGCGGGGACAAGAGACCCAGTACTTC. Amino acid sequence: CASSQTSGGRGQETQYF.

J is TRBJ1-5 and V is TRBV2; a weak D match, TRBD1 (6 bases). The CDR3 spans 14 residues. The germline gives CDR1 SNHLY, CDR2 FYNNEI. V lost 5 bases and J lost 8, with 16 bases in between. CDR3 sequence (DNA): TGTGCCAGCAGTCCCGGGACAACTCGGGAGCCCCAGCATTTT. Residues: CASSPGTTREPQHF.